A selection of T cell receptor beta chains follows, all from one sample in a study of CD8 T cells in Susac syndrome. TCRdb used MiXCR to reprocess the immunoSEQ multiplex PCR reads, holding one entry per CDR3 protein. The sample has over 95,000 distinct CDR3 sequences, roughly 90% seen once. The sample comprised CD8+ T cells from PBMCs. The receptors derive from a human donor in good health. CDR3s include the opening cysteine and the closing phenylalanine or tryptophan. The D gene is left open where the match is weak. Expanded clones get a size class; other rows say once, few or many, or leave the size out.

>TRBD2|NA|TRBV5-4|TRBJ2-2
TGTGCCAGCAGCGGTGGACTAGCGGGGAACACCGGGGAGCTGTTTTTT
CASSGGLAGNTGELFF
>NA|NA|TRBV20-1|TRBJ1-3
TGCAGTGCTAGCCCATCCTACGACAGAAACACCATATATTTT
CSASPSYDRNTIYF
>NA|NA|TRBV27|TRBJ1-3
TGTGCCAGCAGTTTACTGGGGGCCCCTGGAAACACCATATATTTT
CASSLLGAPGNTIYF
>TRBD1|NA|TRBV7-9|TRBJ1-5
TGTGCCAGCAGCTTGGGAGGGACAGGCAATCAGCCCCAGCATTTT
CASSLGGTGNQPQHF
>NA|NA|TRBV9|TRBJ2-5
TGTGCCAGCAGCGCTCCGCGAGGACCTAGCCAAGAGACCCAGTACTTC
CASSAPRGPSQETQYF
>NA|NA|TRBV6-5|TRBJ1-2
TGTGCCAGCAGTTCCCAGGGAACGGATAACTATGGCTACACCTTC
CASSSQGTDNYGYTF
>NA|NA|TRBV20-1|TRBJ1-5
TGCAGTGCTAGTGGCGGGAAACCCTACCAGCCCCAGCATTTT
CSASGGKPYQPQHF
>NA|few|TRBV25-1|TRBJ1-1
TGTGCCAGCAGTTTTGGGGGAGAAGCTTTCTTT
CASSFGGEAFF
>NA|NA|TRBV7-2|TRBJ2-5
TGTGCCAGCTGCTTGGTACCCGGCCAAGAGACCCAGTACTTC
CASCLVPGQETQYF
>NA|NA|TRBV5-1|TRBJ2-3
TGCGCCAGCAGCTTGCTCCACCGGAGCACAGATACGCAGTATTTT
CASSLLHRSTDTQYF
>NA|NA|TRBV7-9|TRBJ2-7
TGTGCCAGCAGTACCCACACCGGGGGCTCCTACGAGCAGTACTTC
CASSTHTGGSYEQYF
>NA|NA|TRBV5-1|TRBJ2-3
TGCGCCAGCAGCCGCGGAACTAGTTTGGGTACGGATACGCAGTATTTT
CASSRGTSLGTDTQYF
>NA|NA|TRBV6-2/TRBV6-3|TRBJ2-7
TGTGCCACGCTCCGGGACCTTGGGTACGAGCAGTACTTC
CATLRDLGYEQYF
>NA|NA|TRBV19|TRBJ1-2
TGTGCCAGTAAACCGGGGACCGGTGACTATGGCTACACCTTC
CASKPGTGDYGYTF
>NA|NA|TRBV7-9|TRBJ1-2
TGTGCCAGCAGTGGCACGGGTAACTATGGCTACACCTTC
CASSGTGNYGYTF
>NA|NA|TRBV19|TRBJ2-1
TGTGCCAGTAGTATCATTTTTGGGAACCAACAGATTTCGTACAATGAGCAGTTCTTC
CASSIIFGNQQISYNEQFF
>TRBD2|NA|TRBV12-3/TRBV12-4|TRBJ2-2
TGTGCCAGCAGTCCCACTAGCGCCCCGAACACCGGGGAGCTGTTTTTT
CASSPTSAPNTGELFF
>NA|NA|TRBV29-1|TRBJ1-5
TGCAGCGTTGGGGACCAAAGGACGGATCAGCCCCAGCATTTT
CSVGDQRTDQPQHF
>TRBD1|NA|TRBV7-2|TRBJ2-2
TGTGCCAGCGTAAGGGACAGGGCGACTGGGGAGCTGTTTTTT
CASVRDRATGELFF
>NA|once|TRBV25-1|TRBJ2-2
TGTGCCAGCGGCGGGGCGAACACCGGGGAGCTGTTTTTT
CASGGANTGELFF
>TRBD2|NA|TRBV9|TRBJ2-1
TGTGCCAGCAGCGTAGGCGGGGGACTAGCGAGCAATGAGCAGTTCTTC
CASSVGGGLASNEQFF
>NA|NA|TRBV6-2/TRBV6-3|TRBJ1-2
TGTGCCAGCAGTTCCCGGACAGCGATGCGCTATGGCTACACCTTC
CASSSRTAMRYGYTF
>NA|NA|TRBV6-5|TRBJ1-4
TGTGCCAGCAGCCCCAGACCCCCCGAGGAGGAAAAACTGTTTTTT
CASSPRPPEEEKLFF
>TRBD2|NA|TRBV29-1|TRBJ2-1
TGCAGCGTTCGGCCGGGACTAGCGATAGTTGAGCAGTTCTTC
CSVRPGLAIVEQFF
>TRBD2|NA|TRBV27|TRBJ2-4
TGTGCCAGCAGCGTTTCTAGCGGGACCGGCATTCAGTACTTC
CASSVSSGTGIQYF
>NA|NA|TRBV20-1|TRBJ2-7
TGCAGTGCTACGCGGATGGGAAGCTCCTACGAGCAGTACTTC
CSATRMGSSYEQYF
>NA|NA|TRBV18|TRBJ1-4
TGTGCCAGCTCACTCAGGGATGAAAAACTGTTTTTT
CASSLRDEKLFF
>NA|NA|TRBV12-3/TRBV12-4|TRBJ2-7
TGTGCCAGCAGTTTAGCGCTGGCAGCGCCCTACGAGCAGTACTTC
CASSLALAAPYEQYF
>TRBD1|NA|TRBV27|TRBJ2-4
TGTGCCAGCAGTCCAAATGGGTGGGGGACAGGGGTGTTCGGGAACATTCAGTACTTC
CASSPNGWGTGVFGNIQYF
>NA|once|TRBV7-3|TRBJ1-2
TGTGCCAGCAGCTTAGCCCTCCGGGACAATAATGGCTACACCTTC
CASSLALRDNNGYTF
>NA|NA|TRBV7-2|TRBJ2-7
TGTGCCAGCACCGAGGGTATTTCCAACGAGCAGTACTTC
CASTEGISNEQYF
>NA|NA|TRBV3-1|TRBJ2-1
TGTGCCAGCAGCCAAGTAGAGGCTAGGGTTAATGAGCAGTTCTTC
CASSQVEARVNEQFF
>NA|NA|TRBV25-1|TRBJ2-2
TGTGCCAGCAGTGATGTCGGGGGGCTGTTTTTT
CASSDVGGLFF
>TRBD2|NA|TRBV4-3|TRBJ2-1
TGCGCCAGCAGCCAAGGTAGACTAGCGGGATACAATGAGCAGTTCTTC
CASSQGRLAGYNEQFF
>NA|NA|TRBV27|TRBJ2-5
TGTGCCAGCAGTCGTTTTCGTGGAGGGACCCAAGAGACCCAGTACTTC
CASSRFRGGTQETQYF
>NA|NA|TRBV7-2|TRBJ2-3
TGTGCCAGCAGCTTGTCGGATACGCAGTATTTT
CASSLSDTQYF
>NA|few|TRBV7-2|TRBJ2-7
TGTGCCAGCAGGAAACCGGGTTCCAGCTACGAGCAGTACTTC
CASRKPGSSYEQYF
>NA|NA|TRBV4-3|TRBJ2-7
TGCGCCAGCAGCCACCCCCGGGCTAAGGGGACCTACGAGCAGTACTTC
CASSHPRAKGTYEQYF
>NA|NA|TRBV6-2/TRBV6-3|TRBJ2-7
TGTGCCAGCAGTTACAACGGCAGGGAAAAGTACTTC
CASSYNGREKYF
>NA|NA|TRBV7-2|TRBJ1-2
TGTGCCAGCAGCCCGGACCGGGGTTCTGGGGGCTACACCTTC
CASSPDRGSGGYTF
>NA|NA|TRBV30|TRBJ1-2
TGTGCCTGGAGCGGGGATGTGGATGGCTACACCTTC
CAWSGDVDGYTF
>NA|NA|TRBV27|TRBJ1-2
TGTGCCAGCAGGACGGGGGGGGGACCTGGTGGCTACACCTTC
CASRTGGGPGGYTF
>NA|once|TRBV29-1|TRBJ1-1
TGCAGCGTTGAAGACGTATGGGGTAAACAGGAAGCTTTCTTT
CSVEDVWGKQEAFF
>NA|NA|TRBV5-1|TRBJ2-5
TGCGCCAGCAGCCCTGCGTTACAGGGATCCCGCCCGGAGACCCAGTACTTC
CASSPALQGSRPETQYF
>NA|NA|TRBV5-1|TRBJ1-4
TGCGCCAGCAGCAGCGGCGGGAGAACTGGGGGCGCAACTAATGAAAAACTGTTTTTT
CASSSGGRTGGATNEKLFF
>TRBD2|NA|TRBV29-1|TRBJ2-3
TGCAGCGTTGCGACTAGCGGGGGGGCATTGACGCAGTATTTT
CSVATSGGALTQYF
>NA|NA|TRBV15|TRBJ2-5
TGTGCCACCAGCCCCGAAAGACTAGGGGGAGGGACCCAGCACTTC
CATSPERLGGGTQHF
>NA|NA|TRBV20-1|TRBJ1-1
TGCAGTGCTAGGAGACAAATGAACACTGAAGCTTTCTTT
CSARRQMNTEAFF
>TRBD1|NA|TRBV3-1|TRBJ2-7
TGTGCCAGCAGTGCCGGGACAGGGTTCTACGAGCAGTACTTC
CASSAGTGFYEQYF
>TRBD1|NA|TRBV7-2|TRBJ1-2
TGTGCCAGCAGCTTCGACAGGGCCGAGTATGGCTACACCTTC
CASSFDRAEYGYTF
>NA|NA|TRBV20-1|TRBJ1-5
TGCAGTGCTAGAGGCAGGGGAGGCAATCAGCCCCAGCATTTT
CSARGRGGNQPQHF
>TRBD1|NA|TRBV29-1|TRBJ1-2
TGCAGCGTCGCCGGACAGGGGCGGACCTATGGCTACACCTTC
CSVAGQGRTYGYTF
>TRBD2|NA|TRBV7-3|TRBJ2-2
TGTGCCAGCAGTTTCTGGGCAGGTAGCGGGAGAACTAACACCGGGGAGCTGTTTTTT
CASSFWAGSGRTNTGELFF